These 23 T cell receptor beta chains were sequenced from one sample in a study of blood T cells in healthy people across ages. Then a second PCR, running about 6 to 12 cycles, was carried out with a sample-barcoded 5' primer and a J-beta primer mix. TCRdb reprocessed the 5' RACE reads with MiXCR, giving one entry per CDR3 protein. The sample yields about 800,000 distinct CDR3 sequences, 20% to 25% seen once. The same sample was also studied in work on T cells of mothers and their children.

Input material: blood. These receptor sequences come from a boy younger than 18 in good health.

The chain combines TRBV11-2 with TRBJ2-5; TRBD2 matches 8 bases. The V segment lost 4 bases and the J segment 6 bases; nucleotides outside the gene matches: 13. The V gene's germline CDR1 is SGHAT and CDR2 FQNNGV. The CDR3 loop spans 16 amino acids. The CDR3 region has the DNA TGTGCCAGCAGCTCTCGGGACGGGGGGGGTGGGAAGACCCAGTACTTC. It is translated as CASSSRDGGGGKTQYF.

This clonotype showed up just a few times. The rearrangement uses TRBV7-9 and TRBJ2-7, with 8 bases identical to TRBD1. CDR3 size: 16 residues. Germline V gene data show CDR1 as SEHNR and CDR2 as FQNEAQ (reference sequence). The junction had 13 bases not matched to a gene; V was cut back by 5 bases and J by 4 bases. Here the CDR3 DNA reads TGTGCCAGCAGCCCCAGGGGGCCTTCGGAGGGGTACGAGCAGTACTTC. Protein sequence: CASSPRGPSEGYEQYF.

The table lists this clonotype with a few counts. This rearrangement joins TRBV7-2 to TRBJ1-5; D remains ambiguous. In germline, CDR1 is SGHTA, CDR2 FQGNSA. V lost 3 bases and J lost 1, with 16 bases in between. CDR3 length equals 17 residues. This chain's CDR3 is CASSLSGPGGSNQPQHF. The CDR3 DNA reads TGTGCCAGCAGCTTGTCCGGCCCGGGCGGAAGCAATCAGCCCCAGCATTTT.

This clonotype was seen only a few times. The chain couples TRBV4-1 to TRBJ1-2, with 7 bases fitting TRBD1. The trim removed 3 bases at V and 5 bases at J, leaving 15 bases unmatched. Germline V gene data show CDR1 as MGHRA and CDR2 as YSYEKL. The CDR3 is 17 amino acids. CDR3 DNA sequence: TGCGCCAGCAGCCACGGAGGGGGACAGAGTCTTAGTTATGGCTACACCTTC. Translation: CASSHGGGQSLSYGYTF.

The V and J genes are TRBV4-2 and TRBJ2-5, with TRBD2 as a possible D gene (6 bases). V was trimmed by 4 bases and J by 2 bases, leaving 14 bases between them. The V gene's germline CDR1 is LGHNA and CDR2 YNFKEQ. CDR3 length equals 15 residues. The CDR3 region has the DNA TGTGCCAGCAGCCCCAGCCCCCGGGGGCAAGAGACCCAGTACTTC. Translated, it gives CASSPSPRGQETQYF.

The gene calls are TRBV19 and TRBJ2-2; TRBD1 is a possible D gene (5 bases). Trimming took off 3 bases at V and 4 bases at J, with 12 bases between the two ends. The CDR3 length is 15 residues. The germline CDR1 and CDR2 sequences are LNHDA and SQIVND (reference sequence). CDR3 region: CASSISGQGTGELFF. CDR3 sequence (DNA): TGTGCCAGTAGTATTTCAGGGCAGGGCACCGGGGAGCTGTTTTTT.

The chain links TRBV7-2 to TRBJ2-5; a possible D gene is TRBD2 (5 bases). Deletions cut 4 bases from V and 5 bases from J, with 14 bases between. CDR1 SGHTA and CDR2 FQGNSA come from the germline V gene. The CDR3 loop spans 14 amino acids. The CDR3 protein is CASSSLRGTETQYF. DNA of the CDR3: TGTGCCAGCAGCTCCCTTCGGGGTACGGAGACCCAGTACTTC.

The rearrangement uses TRBV20-1 and TRBJ1-2; TRBD1 is a possible D gene (6 bases). The CDR3 spans 14 residues. Trimming left V 1 base short and J 6 bases short, with 15 bases between. Germline V gene sequence: CDR1 DFQATT, CDR2 SNEGSKA (reference sequence). The CDR3 protein is CSARALGANHGYTF. The CDR3 DNA is TGCAGTGCTAGAGCGTTGGGGGCCAACCATGGCTACACCTTC.

This clonotype appeared many times. CDR3 sequence: CASSLDRASDEQYF. The CDR3 bases are TGTGCCAGCAGTCTAGACAGGGCATCCGACGAGCAGTACTTC. The chain employs TRBV12-3 or TRBV12-4 and TRBJ2-7; 7 bases agree with TRBD1. The CDR3 contains 14 residues. V was clipped by 5 bases and J by 5 bases; unmatched bases: 9.

This clonotype was detected only a few times. The rearrangement links TRBV6-1 to TRBJ2-4, with D possibly being TRBD1 (6 bases). Germline values: CDR1 MNHNS, CDR2 SASEGT. CDR3 length: 19 residues. V lost 3 bases, J lost 1 base, and 22 bases lay in between. The CDR3 is CASSEESGQARGAKNIQYF. CDR3 coding DNA: TGTGCCAGCAGTGAGGAGTCCGGGCAAGCAAGGGGGGCCAAAAACATTCAGTACTTC.

A few counts support this clonotype. The chain has TRBV5-1 and TRBJ2-4, with 10 bases aligning to TRBD1. Germline values: CDR1 SGHRS, CDR2 YFSETQ. CDR3 length: 14 amino acids. J was trimmed by 8 bases and V by 5 bases; bases with no gene match: 7. This CDR3 is CASSPRTGGDIQYF. The CDR3 region has the DNA TGCGCCAGCAGTCCCAGGACAGGGGGTGACATTCAGTACTTC.

This sequence joins TRBV20-1 and TRBJ2-7; 7 nucleotides align to TRBD1. Per the germline V gene, CDR1 is DFQATT and CDR2 is SNEGSKA (reference sequence). This CDR3 is built from 13 residues. Trimming removed 1 base from V and 3 bases from J; junction bases left unmatched: 3. The CDR3 nucleotides are TGCAGTGCTAGAGGAGGGGGCTTCTACGAGCAGTACTTC. Protein sequence: CSARGGGFYEQYF.

The rearrangement joins TRBV3-1 to TRBJ2-1; maybe TRBD2 (6 bases). Germline CDR1 is LGHDT and CDR2 is YNNKEL (reference sequence). This CDR3 is built from 17 residues. V lost 4 bases to trimming and J lost 3 bases, with 19 bases between them. The CDR3 is CASSPGGTGLDYNEQFF. The CDR3, as DNA: TGTGCCAGCAGCCCCGGGGGTACGGGCTTGGACTACAATGAGCAGTTCTTC.

This clonotype was observed a handful of times. This chain connects TRBV12-3 or TRBV12-4 to TRBJ2-5, with D perhaps TRBD2 (6 bases). The V and J ends lost 6 bases and 4 bases respectively, with 21 bases between them. This CDR3 spans 16 amino acids. The CDR3 region has the DNA TGTGCCAGCAGCCCACGGCCTATGATGGGGGGAGAGACCCAGTACTTC. Translation: CASSPRPMMGGETQYF.

This clonotype was found a few times. This chain joins TRBV4-3 and TRBJ2-3, with D unresolved. Deletions cut 0 bases from V and 2 bases from J, with 15 bases between. CDR3 length: 17 residues. The germline gives CDR1 LGHNA, CDR2 YSLEER. The CDR3 protein is CASSQDHPRTTTDTQYF. The CDR3 nucleotides are TGCGCCAGCAGCCAAGATCATCCACGTACTACCACAGATACGCAGTATTTT.

Only one count was recorded for this clonotype. At one of its ends the junction is not consistent with the germline gene, which may arise from a read error. The rearrangement uses TRBV24-1 and TRBJ2-5; the match to TRBD1 covers 7 bases. The CDR3 sequence is 11 residues long. CDR1 and CDR2 (germline): KGHDR, SFDVKD. The CDR3 sequence is CATSDTGVRFF. Here the CDR3 DNA reads TGTGCCACCAGTGATACAGGGGTGAGGTTCTTC.

There are a few counts of this clonotype. The chain carries TRBV6-2 or TRBV6-3 and TRBJ2-5; D gene uncertain. The CDR3 contains 13 residues. V shed 5 bases and J shed 4 bases, with 11 bases lying between them. CDR1 and CDR2 (germline): MNHEY, SVGEGT. The CDR3 DNA reads TGTGCCAGCAGTCCCCGGAAGGGAGAGACCCAGTACTTC. Protein: CASSPRKGETQYF.

This clonotype was observed a handful of times. The chain recombines TRBV30 with TRBJ2-1; 7 bases are shared with TRBD1. J was trimmed by 4 bases and V by 8 bases; bases with no gene match: 8. This CDR3 is 13 amino acids long. Per the germline V gene, CDR1 is GTSNPN and CDR2 is SVGIG (reference sequence). The CDR3 sequence: CATLRGNYNEQFF. CDR3 nucleotides: TGTGCCACTCTCAGGGGGAATTACAATGAGCAGTTCTTC.

J is TRBJ1-5 and V is TRBV28; D may be TRBD1 (6 bases). In germline, CDR1 is MDHEN, CDR2 SYDVKM. The CDR3 is 16 amino acids. Trimming pared 5 bases from V and 0 bases from J, leaving 14 bases between. CDR3 region: CASSVGTRDSNQPQHF. The CDR3 DNA sequence: TGTGCCAGCAGTGTCGGGACAAGAGATAGCAATCAGCCCCAGCATTTT.

The chain links TRBV4-1 to TRBJ2-3; possible D gene TRBD2, 5 bases. V lost 1 base to trimming and J lost 7 bases, with 12 bases between them. This CDR3 contains 14 residues. CDR1 and CDR2 (germline): MGHRA, YSYEKL. The CDR3 sequence is CASSQATISYTQYF. The CDR3 DNA is TGCGCCAGCAGCCAAGCGACTATCTCTTATACGCAGTATTTT.

This clonotype was picked up a small number of times. V usage is TRBV6-6 and J usage is TRBJ1-1; 7 bases are shared with TRBD1. With V trimmed by 6 bases and J by 1 base, 11 bases remained unmatched. Germline V gives CDR1 MNHNY, CDR2 SVGAGI (reference sequence). The CDR3 sequence is 16 residues long. The DNA of the CDR3 is TGTGCCAGCAGAGCACCCCAGGGGGGCCGGAACACTGAAGCTTTCTTT. Amino acid sequence: CASRAPQGGRNTEAFF.

This clonotype was found a few times. The CDR3: CASSYERGRARETQYF. DNA of the CDR3: TGTGCCAGCAGTTACGAACGCGGGAGGGCGCGAGAGACCCAGTACTTC. The V gene is TRBV6-2 or TRBV6-3, the J gene TRBJ2-5; 9 bases are shared with TRBD2. The V gene's germline CDR1 is MNHEY and CDR2 SVGEGT. V gave up 2 bases and J gave up 4 bases; unmatched junction bases: 8. The CDR3 is 16 amino acids.

This clonotype was seen a handful of times. The chain carries TRBV13 and TRBJ2-5; the D gene could be TRBD1 or TRBD2 (5 bases each). Near its end, the DNA agrees better with TRBJ2-7, so the J call may be wrong. The germline V gene encodes CDR1 PRHDT and CDR2 FYEKMQ (reference sequence). The CDR3 has 15 residues. The CDR3 protein is CASSSEGPTAYEQYF. CDR3 bases: TGTGCCAGCAGCTCCGAGGGACCGACGGCCTACGAGCAGTACTTC.